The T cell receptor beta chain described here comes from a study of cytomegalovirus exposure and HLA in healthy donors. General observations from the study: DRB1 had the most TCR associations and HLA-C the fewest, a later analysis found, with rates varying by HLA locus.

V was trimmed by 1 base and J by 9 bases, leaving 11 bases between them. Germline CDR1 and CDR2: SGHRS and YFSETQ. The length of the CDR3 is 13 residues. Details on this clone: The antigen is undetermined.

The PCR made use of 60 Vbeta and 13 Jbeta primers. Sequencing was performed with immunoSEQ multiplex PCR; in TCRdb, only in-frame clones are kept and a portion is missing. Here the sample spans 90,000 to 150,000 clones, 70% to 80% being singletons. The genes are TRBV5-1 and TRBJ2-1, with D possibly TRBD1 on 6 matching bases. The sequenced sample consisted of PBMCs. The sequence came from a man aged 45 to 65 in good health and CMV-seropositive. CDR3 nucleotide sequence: TGCGCCAGCAGCTTGCAGGGGTCGAGTGAGCAGTTCTTC. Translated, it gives CASSLQGSSEQFF. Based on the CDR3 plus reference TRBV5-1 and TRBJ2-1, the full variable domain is KAGVTQTPRYLIKTRGQQVTLSCSPISGHRSVSWYQQTPGQGLQFLFEYFSETQRNKGNFPGRFSGRQFSNSRSEMNVSTLELGDSALYLCASSLQGSSEQFFGPGTRLTVL.